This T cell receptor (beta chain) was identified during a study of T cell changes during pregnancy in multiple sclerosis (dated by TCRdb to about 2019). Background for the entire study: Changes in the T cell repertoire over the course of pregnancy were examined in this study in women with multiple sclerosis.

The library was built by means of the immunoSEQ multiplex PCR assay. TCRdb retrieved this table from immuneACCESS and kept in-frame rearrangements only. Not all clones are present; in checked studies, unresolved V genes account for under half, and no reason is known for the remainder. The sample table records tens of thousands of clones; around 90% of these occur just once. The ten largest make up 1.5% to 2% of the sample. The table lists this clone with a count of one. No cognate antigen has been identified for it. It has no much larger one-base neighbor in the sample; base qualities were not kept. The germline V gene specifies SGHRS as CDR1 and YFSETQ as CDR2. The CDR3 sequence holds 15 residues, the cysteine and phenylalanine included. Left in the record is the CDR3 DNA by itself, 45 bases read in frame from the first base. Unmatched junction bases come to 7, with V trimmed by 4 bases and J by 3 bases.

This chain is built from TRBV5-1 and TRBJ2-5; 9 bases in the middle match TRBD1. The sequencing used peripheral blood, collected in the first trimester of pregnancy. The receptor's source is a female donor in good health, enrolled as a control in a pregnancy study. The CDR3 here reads CASSLPGQGEETQYF. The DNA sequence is TGCGCCAGCAGCCTACCGGGACAGGGTGAAGAGACCCAGTACTTC.